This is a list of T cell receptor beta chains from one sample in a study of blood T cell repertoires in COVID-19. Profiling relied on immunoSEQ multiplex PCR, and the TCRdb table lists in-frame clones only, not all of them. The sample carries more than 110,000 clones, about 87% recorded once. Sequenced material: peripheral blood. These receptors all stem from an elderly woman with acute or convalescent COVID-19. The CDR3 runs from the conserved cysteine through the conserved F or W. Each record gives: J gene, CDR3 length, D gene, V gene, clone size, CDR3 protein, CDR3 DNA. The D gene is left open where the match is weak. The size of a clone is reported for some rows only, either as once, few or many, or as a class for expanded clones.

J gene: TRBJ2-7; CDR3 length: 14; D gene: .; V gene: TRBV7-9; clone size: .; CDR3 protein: CASSLANRDYEQYF; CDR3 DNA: TGTGCCAGCAGCTTAGCTAACAGGGACTACGAGCAGTACTTC
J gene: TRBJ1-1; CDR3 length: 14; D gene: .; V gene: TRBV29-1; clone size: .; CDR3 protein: CSVRPRGRDTEAFF; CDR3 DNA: TGCAGCGTTCGGCCCAGGGGAAGAGACACTGAAGCTTTCTTT
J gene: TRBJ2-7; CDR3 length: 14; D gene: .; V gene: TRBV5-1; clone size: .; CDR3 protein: CASSLDRSTYEQYF; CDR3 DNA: TGCGCCAGCAGCTTGGACAGGAGTACCTACGAGCAGTACTTC
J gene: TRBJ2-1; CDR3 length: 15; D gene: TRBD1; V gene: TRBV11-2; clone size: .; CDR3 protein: CASSLGTGGYNEQFF; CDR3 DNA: TGTGCCAGCAGCTTAGGGACAGGGGGCTACAATGAGCAGTTCTTC
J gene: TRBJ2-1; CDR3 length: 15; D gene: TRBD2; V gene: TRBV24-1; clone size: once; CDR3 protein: CATSEGTSRNNEQFF; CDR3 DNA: TGTGCCACCAGTGAGGGGACTAGCCGAAACAATGAGCAGTTCTTC
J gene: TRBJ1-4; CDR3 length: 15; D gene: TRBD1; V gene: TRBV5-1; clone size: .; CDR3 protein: CASSLADRDNEKLFF; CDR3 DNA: TGCGCCAGCAGCTTGGCGGACAGGGATAATGAAAAACTGTTTTTT
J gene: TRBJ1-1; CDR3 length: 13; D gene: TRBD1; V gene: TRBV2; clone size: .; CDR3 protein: CASSERADRAAFF; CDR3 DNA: TGTGCCAGCAGTGAACGGGCAGACAGGGCGGCTTTCTTT
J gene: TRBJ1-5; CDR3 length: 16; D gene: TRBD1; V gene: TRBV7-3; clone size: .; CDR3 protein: CASSPSDRDFNQPQHF; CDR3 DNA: TGTGCCAGCAGCCCCTCGGACAGGGACTTCAATCAGCCCCAGCATTTT
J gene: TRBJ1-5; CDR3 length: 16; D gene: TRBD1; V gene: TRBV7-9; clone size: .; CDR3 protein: CASSPDGSDRPEPQHF; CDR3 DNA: TGTGCCAGCAGCCCAGACGGGTCGGACAGGCCCGAGCCCCAGCATTTT
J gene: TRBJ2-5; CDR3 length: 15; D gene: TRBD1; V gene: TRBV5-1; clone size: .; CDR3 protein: CASSLTGGRQETQYF; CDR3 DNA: TGCGCCAGCAGCTTGACAGGGGGCCGTCAAGAGACCCAGTACTTC
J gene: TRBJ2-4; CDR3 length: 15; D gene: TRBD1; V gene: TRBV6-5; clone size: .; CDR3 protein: CASTGGGLGKNIQYF; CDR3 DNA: TGTGCCAGCACAGGGGGCGGTTTGGGCAAAAACATTCAGTACTTC
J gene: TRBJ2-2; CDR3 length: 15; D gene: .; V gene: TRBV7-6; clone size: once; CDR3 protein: CASSFADRNTGELFF; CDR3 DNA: TGTGCCAGCAGCTTCGCGGACAGGAACACCGGGGAGCTGTTTTTT
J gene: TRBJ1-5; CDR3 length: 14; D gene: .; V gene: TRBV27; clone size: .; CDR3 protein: CASSLLGEGQPQHF; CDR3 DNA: TGTGCCAGCAGTTTACTCGGGGAGGGCCAGCCCCAGCATTTT
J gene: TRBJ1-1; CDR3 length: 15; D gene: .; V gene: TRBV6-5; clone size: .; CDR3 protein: CASSSPDRAGTEAFF; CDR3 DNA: TGTGCCAGCAGCTCCCCCGACAGAGCGGGAACTGAAGCTTTCTTT